The 29 T cell receptor beta chains given below trace back to one sample, sequenced in a study of Ad26.COV2.S vaccination and SARS-CoV-2 variants. Treatment denoted: around 19 received Ad26.COV2.S at low or high dose, single or two shots; several received placebo; per-sample allocation not given. Sampling was performed 63 days after the first vaccine or placebo injection. TCRdb's table, derived via immunoSEQ multiplex PCR, lists solely in-frame clones and lacks some. The sample lists under 550,000 clones; roughly 90% were seen once. This specimen was peripheral blood, taken in a trial of Ad26.COV2.S vaccine versus placebo. These receptors were collected from a person aged 18-60 years who received the Ad26.COV2.S COVID-19 vaccine or a placebo.

This clone was detected a few times. This chain joins TRBV7-9 and TRBJ2-5; possible D gene TRBD1, 5 bases. The germline gives CDR1 SEHNR, CDR2 FQNEAQ (reference sequence). This CDR3 spans 15 amino acids. Trimming took off 3 bases at V and 2 bases at J, with 13 bases between the two ends. The CDR3 nucleotides read TGTGCCAGCAGCTTTAGGCAGGGCCTTCAAGAGACCCAGTACTTC. Amino acid sequence: CASSFRQGLQETQYF.

The J gene is TRBJ1-1, the V gene TRBV29-1, with D possibly TRBD1 on 6 matching bases. Germline values: CDR1 SQVTM, CDR2 ANQGSEA. The CDR3 extends over 13 amino acids. Trimming took off 3 bases at V and 4 bases at J, with 12 bases between the two ends. The CDR3: CSVEAGTITEAFF. CDR3 sequence (DNA): TGCAGCGTTGAGGCAGGGACAATCACTGAAGCTTTCTTT.

This chain uses TRBV6-5 with TRBJ1-2; D unresolved. The CDR3 has 11 residues. The ends were cut back, 4 bases at V and 7 bases at J, with 7 bases in the middle. The germline CDR1 and CDR2 sequences are MNHEY and SVGAGI. The DNA of the CDR3 is TGTGCCAGCAGTTCTTTGGGTGGCTACACCTTC. It encodes CASSSLGGYTF.

The chain carries TRBV7-2 and TRBJ2-1; possible D gene TRBD2, 6 bases. The germline V gene has CDR1 SGHTA and CDR2 FQGNSA. This CDR3 is built from 16 residues. V was clipped by 5 bases and J by 0 bases, with 14 bases between them. The CDR3 DNA is TGTGCCAGCAGCGGTTTCCGGGACTTCTCCTACAATGAGCAGTTCTTC. Amino acid sequence: CASSGFRDFSYNEQFF.

The chain links TRBV7-3 to TRBJ1-6; TRBD1 is a possible D gene (5 bases). The V gene's germline CDR1 is SGHTA and CDR2 FQGTGA. CDR3 length equals 16 residues. V gave up 1 base and J gave up 6 bases, with 13 bases separating them. Here the CDR3 DNA reads TGTGCCAGCAGCTTAAGCGGCAGCGGGGGTAATTCACCCCTCCACTTT. Its protein product is CASSLSGSGGNSPLHF.

The rearrangement uses TRBV11-3 and TRBJ2-7; no reliable D call. Between the trimmed V and J ends, which lost 6 bases and 6 bases, there was a span of 12 bases. The CDR3 is 12 amino acids. In germline, CDR1 is SGHNT, CDR2 YENEEA. DNA for the CDR3: TGTGCCAGCAGTGGGCGCATCGGCGAGCAGTACTTC. Translation gives CASSGRIGEQYF. Drawing the rest from reference TRBV11-3 and TRBJ2-7, the complete variable domain is EAGVVQSPRYKIIEKKQPVAFWCNPISGHNTLYWYLQNLGQGPELLIRYENEEAVDDSQLPKDRFSAERLKGVDSTLKIQPAELGDSAVYLCASSGRIGEQYFGPGTRLTVT.

The chain carries TRBV5-6 and TRBJ2-7; perhaps TRBD2 as D (6 bases). With 0 bases removed from V and 0 bases from J, the gap between germline ends came to 13 bases. Germline-derived CDR1 and CDR2 are SGHDT and YYEEEE. This CDR3 is 16 amino acids long. As DNA, the CDR3 is TGTGCCAGCAGCTTGGCTGGGGACTTCCGCTCCTACGAGCAGTACTTC. Translating gives CASSLAGDFRSYEQYF.

This clone was seen a few times. V gene TRBV5-1 combines with J gene TRBJ2-1; 8 nucleotides line up with TRBD2. V trimming: 3 bases; J trimming: 4 bases; junction bases outside the gene matches: 9. The CDR3 is 16 amino acids. Germline values: CDR1 SGHRS, CDR2 YFSETQ. CDR3 region: CASSSPSGSSYNEQFF. CDR3 bases: TGCGCCAGCAGCTCGCCTAGCGGGTCATCATACAATGAGCAGTTCTTC.

Points on this clone: The same CDR3 can be traced to other DNA sequences in this sample. The genes are TRBV2 and TRBJ1-4; D remains ambiguous. The CDR3 loop spans 11 amino acids. Trimming took 6 bases from V and 7 from J, leaving 6 bases between them. Germline assignment: CDR1 SNHLY and CDR2 FYNNEI. CDR3 DNA sequence: TGTGCCAGCAGCGTCACTGAAAAACTGTTTTTT. Its protein product is CASSVTEKLFF.

The chain recombines TRBV13 with TRBJ1-2, with TRBD1 identical over 8 bases. Losses at the gene ends were 6 bases for V and 4 bases for J; bases not matched to a gene: 10. The CDR3 extends over 15 amino acids. Germline assignment: CDR1 PRHDT and CDR2 FYEKMQ (reference sequence). For the CDR3, the DNA is TGTGCCAGCAGACCAGGGACAGGAATTTTCTATGGCTACACCTTC. As protein: CASRPGTGIFYGYTF.

This clone is a singleton in its sample. V gene TRBV11-2 combines with J gene TRBJ1-4; D is undetermined. Trimming cost V 1 base and J 5 bases, with 11 bases left between them. The CDR3 loop spans 15 amino acids. The germline V gene has CDR1 SGHAT and CDR2 FQNNGV. DNA of the CDR3: TGTGCCAGCAGCTTAGGATCAGGAGGGAATGAAAAACTGTTTTTT. This encodes CASSLGSGGNEKLFF.

The V and J genes are TRBV12-3 or TRBV12-4 and TRBJ2-7; D remains unclear. The CDR3 consists of 13 residues. The V and J ends lost 6 bases and 3 bases respectively, with 12 bases between them. This CDR3 reads CASRRHGNYEQYF. The CDR3, as DNA: TGTGCCAGCAGACGCCATGGGAACTACGAGCAGTACTTC.

The rearrangement joins TRBV7-8 to TRBJ2-7, with D possibly matching TRBD1 (6 bases). The CDR3 sequence is 13 residues long. The germline V gene encodes CDR1 SGHVS and CDR2 FQNEAQ. Between the trimmed V and J ends, which lost 3 bases and 7 bases, there was a span of 13 bases. The CDR3 DNA is TGTGCCAGCAGCTTCGACAGGAGCCAAGAGCAGTACTTC. It yields the protein CASSFDRSQEQYF.

The chain recombines TRBV15 with TRBJ2-1; the D is unclear. Trimming stripped 0 bases from V and 10 bases from J, with 10 bases between. This CDR3 has 13 residues. The germline CDR1 and CDR2 sequences are LNHNV and YYDKDF (reference sequence). CDR3 sequence (DNA): TGTGCCACCAGCAGAGATCTGTCCCGAGAGCAGTTCTTC. It specifies CATSRDLSREQFF. The complete variable domain, with remaining parts taken from reference TRBV15 and TRBJ2-1, reads DAMVIQNPRYQVTQFGKPVTLSCSQTLNHNVMYWYQQKSSQAPKLLFHYYDKDFNNEADTPDNFQSRRPNTSFCFLDIRSPGLGDTAMYLCATSRDLSREQFFGPGTRLTVL.

J is TRBJ2-3 and V is TRBV14; D is possibly TRBD2 (5 bases). Germline CDR1 is SGHDN and CDR2 is FVKESK. The CDR3 has 15 amino acids. Between the trimmed V and J ends, which lost 1 base and 6 bases, there was a span of 14 bases. The CDR3 spells CASSQAGSSWDTQYF. The CDR3 DNA sequence: TGTGCCAGCAGCCAAGCGGGGTCGTCTTGGGATACGCAGTATTTT.

The gene calls are TRBV10-1 and TRBJ2-1; tentatively, D is TRBD1 (5 bases). The CDR3 covers 12 residues. Trimming removed 4 bases from V and 5 bases from J, with 6 bases in between. Germline V gives CDR1 WNHNN, CDR2 SYGVQD (reference sequence). The CDR3 reads CASSVGDNEQFF. The CDR3 region has the DNA TGCGCCAGCAGTGTAGGGGACAATGAGCAGTTCTTC.

The chain employs TRBV6-6 and TRBJ2-5; 15 bases fit TRBD2. The CDR3 has 17 residues. The germline V gene has CDR1 MNHNY and CDR2 SVGAGI (reference sequence). Germline trimming cut 5 bases from V and 2 bases from J; bases unmatched to any gene: 6. The CDR3 loop is CASSRGTSGGKQETQYF. DNA of the CDR3: TGTGCCAGCAGTCGCGGGACTAGCGGGGGGAAACAAGAGACCCAGTACTTC.

As concerns this clone: Other DNA sequences in the sample encode the same CDR3. CDR3 in amino acids: CASSSTGDTEAFF. The CDR3 DNA sequence: TGCGCCAGCAGCTCGACAGGGGACACTGAAGCTTTCTTT. This chain uses TRBV5-1 with TRBJ1-1; 8 nucleotides align to TRBD1. Germline V gives CDR1 SGHRS, CDR2 YFSETQ. The V gene end was trimmed by 3 bases and the J gene end by 3 bases; junction bases not matched to a gene: 1. CDR3 size: 13 residues. Full variable domain (rest looked up from reference TRBV5-1 and TRBJ1-1): KAGVTQTPRYLIKTRGQQVTLSCSPISGHRSVSWYQQTPGQGLQFLFEYFSETQRNKGNFPGRFSGRQFSNSRSEMNVSTLELGDSALYLCASSSTGDTEAFFGQGTRLTVV.

J is TRBJ2-2 and V is TRBV2; D is perhaps TRBD1 or TRBD2 (5 bases each). This CDR3 contains 18 residues. The V gene lost 2 bases and the J gene lost 6 bases, with 22 bases spanning the gap. Per germline, CDR1 SNHLY and CDR2 FYNNEI. The CDR3 DNA is TGTGCCAGCAGTGAATTGAGGGGAAACTGGCAGCGATCCGGGGAGCTGTTTTTT. It yields the protein CASSELRGNWQRSGELFF.

The gene calls are TRBV4-3 and TRBJ1-3, with a weak D call TRBD1 (5 bases). Germline lookup yields CDR1 LGHNA and CDR2 YSLEER. Trimming took off 2 bases at V and 4 bases at J, with 15 bases between the two ends. The CDR3 totals 16 residues. The CDR3 coding sequence is TGCGCCAGCAGCCAAACAGGAGAGGGAGGCGGAAACACCATATATTTT. Translation: CASSQTGEGGGNTIYF.

In this sample, this clone turned up many times. V gene TRBV5-6 combines with J gene TRBJ1-3, with 7 bases fitting TRBD1. The CDR3 is 14 residues long. V lost 4 bases and J lost 2; bases outside the gene matches: 3. Germline CDR1 SGHDT, CDR2 YYEEEE. The CDR3 protein is CASSQTGTGNTIYF. DNA for the CDR3: TGTGCCAGCAGCCAGACAGGGACTGGAAACACCATATATTTT. The whole variable domain, remainder taken from reference TRBV5-6 and TRBJ1-3, is DAGVTQSPTHLIKTRGQQVTLRCSPKSGHDTVSWYQQALGQGPQFIFQYYEEEERQRGNFPDRFSGHQFPNYSSELNVNALLLGDSALYLCASSQTGTGNTIYFGEGSWLTVV.

The chain is built from TRBV6-2 or TRBV6-3 and TRBJ2-7, with D tentatively TRBD2 (6 bases). The CDR3 has 15 amino acids. Trimming shortened V by 3 bases and J by 4 bases, and 16 bases separated the two germline ends. CDR1 and CDR2 from the germline V gene are MNHEY and SVGEGT. The CDR3 DNA reads as TGTGCCAGCAGTTATTTTCGGGGGACCCCTTACGAGCAGTACTTC. Protein product: CASSYFRGTPYEQYF.

This clone was seen only once. The chain couples TRBV5-1 to TRBJ2-7; D tentatively fits TRBD1 or TRBD2 (5 bases each). CDR1 SGHRS and CDR2 YFSETQ come from the germline V gene. CDR3 size: 14 residues. Between the trimmed V and J ends, which lost 1 base and 7 bases, there was a span of 15 bases. CDR3 region: CASSLLSGTKEQYF. CDR3 nucleotide sequence: TGCGCCAGCAGCTTGTTGTCTGGGACGAAAGAGCAGTACTTC.

V is TRBV6-5 and J is TRBJ1-5; TRBD1 is a possible D gene (5 bases). The V end lost 6 bases, the J end lost 6 bases, and 9 bases lay between the germline ends. This CDR3 region has 12 residues. From germline, CDR1 is MNHEY and CDR2 SVGAGI. In DNA, the CDR3 is TGTGCCAGCAGCTCAGGGTCTCAGCCCCAGCATTTT. Encoded protein: CASSSGSQPQHF.

The J gene is TRBJ1-6, the V gene TRBV7-3; D is undetermined. The CDR3 consists of 14 residues. In germline, CDR1 is SGHTA, CDR2 FQGTGA. V was clipped by 6 bases and J by 9 bases, with 15 bases between them. CDR3 sequence (DNA): TGTGCCAGCAGTAGGATAGGGAGAGGTTCACCCCTCCACTTT. Protein: CASSRIGRGSPLHF.

The chain has TRBV7-3 and TRBJ1-1; D is ambiguous. With 2 bases removed from V and 1 base from J, the gap between germline ends came to 14 bases. CDR3 length equals 16 residues. Germline CDR1 and CDR2: SGHTA and FQGTGA. The CDR3 coding sequence is TGTGCCAGCAGCTTAGACGGCACGATGGGGAACACTGAAGCTTTCTTT. Protein sequence: CASSLDGTMGNTEAFF.

The chain joins TRBV28 to TRBJ2-5, with TRBD1 matching 8 bases. The CDR3 sequence is 16 residues long. Trimming at V came to 3 bases and at J to 3 bases, leaving 9 bases not matched to a gene. Germline V gives CDR1 MDHEN, CDR2 SYDVKM. DNA for the CDR3: TGTGCCAGCAGTTTGGGAGACAGGGGTTTGGAAGAGACCCAGTACTTC. This gives the protein CASSLGDRGLEETQYF. The entire variable domain, with the rest obtained from reference TRBV28 and TRBJ2-5, is as follows: DVKVTQSSRYLVKRTGEKVFLECVQDMDHENMFWYRQDPGLGLRLIYFSYDVKMKEKGDIPEGYSVSREKKERFSLILESASTNQTSMYLCASSLGDRGLEETQYFGPGTRLLVL.

The gene calls are TRBV7-2 and TRBJ2-1; D is unresolved. The CDR3 runs to 15 residues. With 5 bases removed from V and 0 bases from J, the gap between germline ends came to 11 bases. The germline V gene encodes CDR1 SGHTA and CDR2 FQGNSA. Here the CDR3 DNA reads TGTGCCAGCAGCCTCCGCTATAGCTCCTACAATGAGCAGTTCTTC. Encoded protein: CASSLRYSSYNEQFF.

The CDR3 sequence is CASITPGHRSYEQYF. CDR3 nucleotide sequence: TGTGCCAGCATTACTCCGGGACACCGCTCCTACGAGCAGTACTTC. V gene TRBV19 combines with J gene TRBJ2-7, with a possible D match to TRBD1 (6 bases). This CDR3 spans 15 amino acids. The V gene's germline CDR1 is LNHDA and CDR2 SQIVND (reference sequence). V lost 9 bases, J lost 0 bases, and 18 bases lay in between.